This T cell receptor (beta chain) was sequenced in a study of T cells in Graves' hyperthyroidism and ophthalmopathy. Broader study findings: Using 13 V-J features, a model discriminated ophthalmopathy from stable hyperthyroidism.

RNA transcripts served as the template for amplifying TCR beta CDR3 regions. The primer set for the first-round RT-PCR of the TCR CDR3 was HTBI. TCRdb used MiXCR to reprocess the multiplex PCR reads, holding one entry per CDR3 protein. The table shows a few hundred thousand distinct CDR3 sequences, with less than 20% occurring only once. This clonotype has ten or more counts. Its target is unknown. J was trimmed by 7 bases and V by 2 bases; bases with no gene match: 1. CDR1 is MNHNY, CDR2 SVGAGI, per germline (reference sequence). This CDR3 is 14 amino acids long. The TCR was taken from a man younger than 35 with Graves' ophthalmopathy. Sequencing used blood. The rearrangement links TRBV6-6 to TRBJ1-6; the match to TRBD1 covers 8 bases. CDR3 protein: CASSYNRGNSPLHF. The CDR3 coding sequence is TGTGCCAGCAGTTACAACAGGGGGAATTCACCCCTCCACTTT.